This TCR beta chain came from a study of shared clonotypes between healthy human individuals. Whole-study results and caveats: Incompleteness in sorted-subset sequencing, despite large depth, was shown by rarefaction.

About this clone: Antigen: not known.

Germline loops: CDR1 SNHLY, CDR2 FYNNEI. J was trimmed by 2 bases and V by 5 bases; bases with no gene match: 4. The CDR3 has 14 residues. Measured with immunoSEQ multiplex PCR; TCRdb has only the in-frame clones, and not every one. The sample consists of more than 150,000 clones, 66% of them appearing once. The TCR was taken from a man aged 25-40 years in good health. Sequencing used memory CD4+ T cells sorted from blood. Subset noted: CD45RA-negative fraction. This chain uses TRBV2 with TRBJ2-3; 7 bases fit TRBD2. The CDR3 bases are TGTGCCAGCAGTCCTAGCGGTTTCACAGATACGCAGTATTTT. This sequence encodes CASSPSGFTDTQYF.